This TCR beta chain comes out of a study of T cell repertoires in cytomegalovirus infection. CDR1 is SGHAT and CDR2 is FQNNGV in the germline V gene. This CDR3 is 14 amino acids long. V was trimmed by 4 bases and J by 9 bases, leaving 16 bases between them. TCRdb used MiXCR to reprocess the reads, holding one entry per CDR3 protein. The repertoire consists of approximately 990,000 distinct CDR3 sequences, with roughly 31% occurring once and the leading ten covering roughly an eighth. To note about this clonotype: The antigen remains unidentified.

The rearrangement joins TRBV11-2 to TRBJ2-1; TRBD1 might be the D (5 bases). Sequencing was performed on cultured CD8+ T cells from PBMCs, taken from culture after CMV antigen stimulation. This sequence was found in a human donor in good health (CMV status not recorded). Some clones in this sample may be carry-over from other donors' samples. The CDR3 sequence is CASSYRVRGSEQFF. DNA for the CDR3: TGTGCCAGCAGCTATCGGGTTAGGGGTAGTGAGCAGTTCTTC. The whole variable domain, filled in from reference TRBV11-2 and TRBJ2-1, reads EAGVAQSPRYKIIEKRQSVAFWCNPISGHATLYWYQQILGQGPKLLIQFQNNGVVDDSQLPKDRFSAERLKGVDSTLKIQPAKLEDSAVYLCASSYRVRGSEQFFGPGTRLTVL.